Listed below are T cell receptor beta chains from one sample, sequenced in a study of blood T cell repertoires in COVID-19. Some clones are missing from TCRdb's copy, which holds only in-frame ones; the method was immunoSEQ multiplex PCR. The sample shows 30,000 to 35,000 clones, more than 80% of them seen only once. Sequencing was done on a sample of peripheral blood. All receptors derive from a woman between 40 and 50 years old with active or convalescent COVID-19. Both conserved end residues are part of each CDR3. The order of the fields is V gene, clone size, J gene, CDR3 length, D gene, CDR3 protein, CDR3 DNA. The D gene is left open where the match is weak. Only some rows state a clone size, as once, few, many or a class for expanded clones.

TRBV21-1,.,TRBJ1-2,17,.,CASSRPGGYPRNYGYTF,TGTGCCAGCAGCAGGCCGGGGGGCTACCCACGAAACTATGGCTACACCTTC
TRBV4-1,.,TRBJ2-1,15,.,CASSPTRGDISEQFF,TGCGCCAGCAGCCCGACCAGGGGGGATATCAGTGAGCAGTTCTTC
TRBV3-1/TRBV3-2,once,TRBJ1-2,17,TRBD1,CASSQGRQGASNYGYTF,TGTGCCAGCAGCCAAGGTCGACAGGGGGCCTCTAACTATGGCTACACCTTC
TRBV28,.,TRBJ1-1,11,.,CASPSAAEAFF,TGTGCCAGCCCGTCCGCGGCTGAAGCTTTCTTT
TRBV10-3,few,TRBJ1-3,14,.,CAIGDNSAGNTIYF,TGTGCCATCGGGGACAACTCGGCTGGAAACACCATATATTTT
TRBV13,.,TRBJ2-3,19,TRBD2,CASSLGRSSGRTRTDTQYF,TGTGCCAGCAGCTTAGGCCGGAGTAGCGGGAGAACCCGCACAGATACGCAGTATTTT
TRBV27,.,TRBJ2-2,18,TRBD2,CASSLRASGGFKTGELFF,TGTGCCAGCAGTTTAAGGGCTAGCGGGGGGTTCAAAACCGGGGAGCTGTTTTTT
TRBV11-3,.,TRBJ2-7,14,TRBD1,CASSQLGTGYEQYF,TGTGCCAGCAGCCAGCTTGGGACAGGGTACGAGCAGTACTTC
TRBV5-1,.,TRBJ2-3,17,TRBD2,CASSLARTSGATDTQYF,TGCGCCAGCAGCTTGGCTCGCACTAGCGGCGCCACAGATACGCAGTATTTT
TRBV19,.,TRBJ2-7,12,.,CASSEQGYEQYF,TGTGCCAGTAGTGAACAGGGTTACGAGCAGTACTTC
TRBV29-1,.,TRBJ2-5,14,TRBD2,CSVRLAGGRETQYF,TGCAGCGTTCGACTAGCGGGGGGCCGGGAGACCCAGTACTTC
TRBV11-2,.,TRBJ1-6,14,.,CASGVWAGNSPLHF,TGTGCCAGTGGGGTTTGGGCAGGGAATTCACCCCTCCACTTT
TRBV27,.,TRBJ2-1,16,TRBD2,CASSSPTSGTYNEQFF,TGTGCCAGCAGTTCTCCGACTAGCGGAACCTACAATGAGCAGTTCTTC
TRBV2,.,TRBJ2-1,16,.,CASSNDVWRGLNEQFF,TGTGCCAGCAGCAACGACGTATGGAGGGGGCTTAATGAGCAGTTCTTC
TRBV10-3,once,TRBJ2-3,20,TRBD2,CAISESRGEGLAGDTDTQYF,TGTGCCATCAGTGAGTCGCGGGGGGAAGGACTAGCGGGAGACACAGATACGCAGTATTTT